One T cell receptor (beta chain) is described in this entry. Only in-frame clones appear in the TCRdb table, and some are missing; sequencing was by immunoSEQ multiplex PCR. The sample has over 400,000 clones; approximately 84% are singletons. CDR1 and CDR2 (germline): PRHDT, FYEKMQ (reference sequence). The CDR3 spans 12 residues. Trimming at V came to 5 bases and at J to 8 bases, leaving 4 bases not matched to a gene. This entry comes from a study of shared clonotypes between healthy human individuals. The TCR was taken from a woman between 40 and 55 years old in good health. Some clones in this sample may be carry-over from other donors' samples. Sequencing used PBMCs. The chain joins TRBV13 to TRBJ1-2; 8 bases are shared with TRBD1. Here the CDR3 DNA reads TGTGCCAGCAGCCTGGACAGGGTCGGCTACACCTTC. As protein: CASSLDRVGYTF.